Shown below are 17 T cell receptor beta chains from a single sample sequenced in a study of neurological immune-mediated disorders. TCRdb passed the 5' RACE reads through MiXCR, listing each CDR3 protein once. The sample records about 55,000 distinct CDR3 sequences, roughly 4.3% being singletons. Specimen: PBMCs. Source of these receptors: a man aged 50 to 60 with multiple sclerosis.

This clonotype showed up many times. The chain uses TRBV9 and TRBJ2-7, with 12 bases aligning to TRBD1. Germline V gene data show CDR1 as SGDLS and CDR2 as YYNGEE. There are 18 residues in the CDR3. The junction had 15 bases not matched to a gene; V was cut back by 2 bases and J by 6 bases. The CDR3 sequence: CASSVHPGDRGLSGEQYF. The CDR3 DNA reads TGTGCCAGCAGCGTCCACCCGGGGGACAGGGGGCTTTCTGGCGAGCAGTACTTC.

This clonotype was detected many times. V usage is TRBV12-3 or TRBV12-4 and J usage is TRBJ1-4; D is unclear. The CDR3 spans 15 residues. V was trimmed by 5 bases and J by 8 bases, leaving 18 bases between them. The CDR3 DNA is TGTGCCAGCAGTAACCCGTCGGTTGTTGGAGAAAAACTGTTTTTT. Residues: CASSNPSVVGEKLFF.

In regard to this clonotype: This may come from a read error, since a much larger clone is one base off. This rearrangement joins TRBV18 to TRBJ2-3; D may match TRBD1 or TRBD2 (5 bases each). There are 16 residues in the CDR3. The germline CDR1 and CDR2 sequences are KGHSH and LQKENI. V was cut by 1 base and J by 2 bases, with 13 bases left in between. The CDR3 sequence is CASSPLLGVVTDTQYF. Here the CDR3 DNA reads TGTGCCAGCTCACCACTGCTGGGGGTGGTCACAGATACGCAGTATTTT.

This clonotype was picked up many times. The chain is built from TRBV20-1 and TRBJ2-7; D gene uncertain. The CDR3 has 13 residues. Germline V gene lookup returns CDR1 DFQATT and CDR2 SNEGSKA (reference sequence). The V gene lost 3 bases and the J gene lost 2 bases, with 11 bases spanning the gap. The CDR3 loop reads CSASPGGAYEQYF. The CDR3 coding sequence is TGCAGTGCTAGTCCCGGTGGTGCCTACGAGCAGTACTTC.

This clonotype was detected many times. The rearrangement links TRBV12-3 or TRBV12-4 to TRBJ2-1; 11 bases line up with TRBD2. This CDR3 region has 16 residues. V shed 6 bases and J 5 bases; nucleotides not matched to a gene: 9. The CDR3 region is CASRGTSGSRNNEQFF. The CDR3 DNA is TGTGCCAGCAGAGGGACTAGCGGAAGCCGGAACAATGAGCAGTTCTTC.

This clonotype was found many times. The CDR3 DNA reads as TGTGCCAGCAGCTATACAGGGGGCGACGAGCAGTACTTC. It translates to CASSYTGGDEQYF. The chain links TRBV3-1 to TRBJ2-7, with TRBD1 matching 9 bases. Unmatched junction bases numbered 4, after V lost 5 bases and J lost 5 bases. Germline values: CDR1 LGHDT, CDR2 YNNKEL (reference sequence). This CDR3 contains 13 residues.

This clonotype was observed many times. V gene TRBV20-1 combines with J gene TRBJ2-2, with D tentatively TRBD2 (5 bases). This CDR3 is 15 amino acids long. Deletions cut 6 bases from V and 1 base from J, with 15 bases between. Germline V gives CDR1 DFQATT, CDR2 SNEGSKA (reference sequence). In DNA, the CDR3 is TGCAGTGCCCCTGCGAGGGAGCGGAACACCGGGGAGCTGTTTTTT. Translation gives CSAPARERNTGELFF.

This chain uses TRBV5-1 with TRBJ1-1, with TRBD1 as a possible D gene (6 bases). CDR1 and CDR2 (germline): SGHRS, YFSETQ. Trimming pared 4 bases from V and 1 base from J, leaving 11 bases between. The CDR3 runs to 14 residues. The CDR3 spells CASSPDSTNTEAFF. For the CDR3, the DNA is TGCGCCAGCAGCCCGGACAGCACGAACACTGAAGCTTTCTTT.

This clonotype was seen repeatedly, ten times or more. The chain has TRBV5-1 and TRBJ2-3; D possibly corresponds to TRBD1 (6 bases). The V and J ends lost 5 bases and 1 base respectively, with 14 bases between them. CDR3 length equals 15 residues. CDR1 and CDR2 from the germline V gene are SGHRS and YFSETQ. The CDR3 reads CASSDRHGGTDTQYF. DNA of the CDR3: TGCGCCAGCAGTGACAGGCACGGAGGCACAGATACGCAGTATTTT.

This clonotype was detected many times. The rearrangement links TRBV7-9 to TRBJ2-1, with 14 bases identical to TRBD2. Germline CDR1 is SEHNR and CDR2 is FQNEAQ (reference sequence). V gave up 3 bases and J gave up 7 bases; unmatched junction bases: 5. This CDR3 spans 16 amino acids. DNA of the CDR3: TGTGCCAGCAGCTTGGGGACTAGCGGGAGCTTAAATGAGCAGTTCTTC. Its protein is CASSLGTSGSLNEQFF. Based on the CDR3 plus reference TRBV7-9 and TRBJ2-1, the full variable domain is DTGVSQNPRHKITKRGQNVTFRCDPISEHNRLYWYRQTLGQGPEFLTYFQNEAQLEKSRLLSDRFSAERPKGSFSTLEIQRTEQGDSAMYLCASSLGTSGSLNEQFFGPGTRLTVL.

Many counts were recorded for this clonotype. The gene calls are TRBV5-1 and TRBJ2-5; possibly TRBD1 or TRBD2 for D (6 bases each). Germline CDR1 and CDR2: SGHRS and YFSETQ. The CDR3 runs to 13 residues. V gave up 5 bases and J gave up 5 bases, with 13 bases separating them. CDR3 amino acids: CASRSQGLETQYF. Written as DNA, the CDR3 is TGCGCCAGCAGATCACAGGGACTTGAGACCCAGTACTTC.

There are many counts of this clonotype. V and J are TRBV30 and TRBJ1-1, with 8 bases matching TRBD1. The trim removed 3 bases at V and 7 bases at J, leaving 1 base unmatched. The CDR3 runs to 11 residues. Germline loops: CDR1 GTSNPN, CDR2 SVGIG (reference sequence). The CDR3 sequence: CAWRDRDEAFF. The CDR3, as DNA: TGTGCCTGGAGGGACAGGGATGAAGCTTTCTTT.

CDR3: CASSSDRVFTGELFF. CDR3 coding DNA: TGCGCCAGCAGCTCGGACAGGGTCTTCACCGGGGAGCTGTTTTTT. The chain combines TRBV5-1 with TRBJ2-2, with TRBD1 matching over 8 bases. Germline CDR1 SGHRS, CDR2 YFSETQ. With 3 bases clipped from V and 4 bases from J, the junction kept 5 bases outside the gene matches. CDR3 length: 15 amino acids. The whole variable domain, remainder taken from reference TRBV5-1 and TRBJ2-2, is KAGVTQTPRYLIKTRGQQVTLSCSPISGHRSVSWYQQTPGQGLQFLFEYFSETQRNKGNFPGRFSGRQFSNSRSEMNVSTLELGDSALYLCASSSDRVFTGELFFGEGSRLTVL.

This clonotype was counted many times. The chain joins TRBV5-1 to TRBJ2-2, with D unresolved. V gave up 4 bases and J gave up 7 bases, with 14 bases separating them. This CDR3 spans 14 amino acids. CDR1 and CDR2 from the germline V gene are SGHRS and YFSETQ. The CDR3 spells CASSPLTQFGELFF. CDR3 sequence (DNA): TGCGCCAGCAGCCCCCTGACCCAATTCGGGGAGCTGTTTTTT.

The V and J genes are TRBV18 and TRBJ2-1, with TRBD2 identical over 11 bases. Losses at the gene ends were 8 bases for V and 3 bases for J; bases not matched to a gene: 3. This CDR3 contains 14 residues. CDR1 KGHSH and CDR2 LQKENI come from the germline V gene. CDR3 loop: CASGGTSGYNEQFF. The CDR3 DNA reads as TGTGCCAGCGGGGGGACTAGCGGCTACAATGAGCAGTTCTTC.

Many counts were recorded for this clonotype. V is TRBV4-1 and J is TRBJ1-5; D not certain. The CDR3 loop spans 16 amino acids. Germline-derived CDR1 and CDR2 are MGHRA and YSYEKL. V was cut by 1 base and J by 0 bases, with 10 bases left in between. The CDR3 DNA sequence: TGCGCCAGCAGCCAAGCGCCGGGAGTTAGCAATCAGCCCCAGCATTTT. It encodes CASSQAPGVSNQPQHF.

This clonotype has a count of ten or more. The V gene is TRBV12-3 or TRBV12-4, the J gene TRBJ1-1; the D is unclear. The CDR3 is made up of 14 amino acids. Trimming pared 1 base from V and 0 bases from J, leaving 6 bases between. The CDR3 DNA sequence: TGTGCCAGCAGTTTAGAAATGATGAACACTGAAGCTTTCTTT. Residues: CASSLEMMNTEAFF.